The rows below give T cell receptor beta chains drawn from one sample of a study of Graves' ophthalmopathy and Graves' hyperthyroidism. TCRdb re-called the multiplex PCR reads with MiXCR, one entry per CDR3 protein. The top ten clones hold roughly 10% of a sample with over a million distinct CDR3 sequences, about 35% of them seen once. Sequencing was done on a sample of peripheral blood or thyroid tissue (not recorded which). These receptors came from an adult man with Graves' hyperthyroidism. Each CDR3 is given with its conserved first and last residue. Fields, in order: J gene, D gene, clone size, V gene, CDR3 DNA, CDR3 protein. The D gene is left open where the match is weak. Clone size is not always given. Where it is, it says once, few, many or a class for expanded clones.

TRBJ2-2	.	once	TRBV25-1	TGTGCCAGCAGTGCCCTTTGGGTGTCGGGCGGGGAGCTGTTTTTT	CASSALWVSGGELFF
TRBJ2-7	TRBD1	.	TRBV14	TGTGCCAGCAGCCAGATACCGGGACAGGGTAGAATCGAGCAGTACTTC	CASSQIPGQGRIEQYF
TRBJ2-7	.	.	TRBV29-1	TGCAGCGTTGAGGACGGGGACAACTCCTACGAGCAGTACTTC	CSVEDGDNSYEQYF
TRBJ1-3	TRBD1	few	TRBV12-3/TRBV12-4	TGTGCCAGCAGTCTCTCGGCCAGGGGGCCTGGAAACACCATATATTTT	CASSLSARGPGNTIYF
TRBJ1-1	.	.	TRBV19	TGTGCCAGTAGCGCACAGACGAACACTGAAGCTTTCTTT	CASSAQTNTEAFF
TRBJ1-5	.	many	TRBV5-1	TGCGCCAGCAGCGTCTCGTTTGAGCCCAATCAGCCCCAGCATTTT	CASSVSFEPNQPQHF
TRBJ1-5	.	many	TRBV20-1	TGCAGTGCTATGGCGGAAAATCAGCCCCAGCATTTT	CSAMAENQPQHF
TRBJ2-5	TRBD2	.	TRBV10-3	TGTGCCATCAGGGCGGGGGCGGGACCCAGCGGGAGGGCCATGGAGACCCAGTACTTC	CAIRAGAGPSGRAMETQYF
TRBJ2-2	.	many	TRBV5-1	TGCGCCAGCAGCTTCGCTCTCTTGAACACCGGGGAGCTGTTTTTT	CASSFALLNTGELFF
TRBJ2-4	.	.	TRBV24-1	TGTGCCACCAGTGATACCAACGAGGTCAACAAAAACATTCAGTACTTC	CATSDTNEVNKNIQYF
TRBJ1-5	.	.	TRBV6-1	TGTGCCAGCAGTGAAGCGCTCAGGGACAATCAGCCCCAGCATTTT	CASSEALRDNQPQHF
TRBJ2-7	.	.	TRBV12-3/TRBV12-4	TGTGCCAGCAGTTTAGGCTATCCCCAAGTCCCCGCGGGGGAGCAGTACTTC	CASSLGYPQVPAGEQYF
TRBJ1-1	.	.	TRBV5-6	TGTGCCAGCAGCTTGGGGGATAATACCCCGGCTGAAGCTTTCTTT	CASSLGDNTPAEAFF
TRBJ2-7	.	many	TRBV20-1	TGCAGTGCTAGAGTCCTATCTAAACGAGAGCAGTACTTC	CSARVLSKREQYF
TRBJ2-5	.	many	TRBV12-3/TRBV12-4	TGTGCCAGCCGACGAGGTCCTTCGGAGACCCAGTACTTC	CASRRGPSETQYF
TRBJ2-7	TRBD1	few	TRBV11-2	TGTGCCAGCAGTAAGAGGGGGCAGGGGGCCGACGAGCAGTACTTC	CASSKRGQGADEQYF
TRBJ1-1	.	.	TRBV7-3	TGTGCCAGCAGCTTAAGGGGGGCCGCTTTCTTT	CASSLRGAAFF
TRBJ1-4	.	many	TRBV29-1	TGCAGCGTTGAACACAGGGACCGTAATGAAAAACTGTTTTTT	CSVEHRDRNEKLFF
TRBJ2-6	.	many	TRBV7-8	TGTGCCAGCAACTCGGCCTACTCTGGGGCCAACGTCCTGACTTTC	CASNSAYSGANVLTF
TRBJ1-1	.	many	TRBV20-1	TGCAGTGCTAGATTGCCGCAGGATGAAGCTTTCTTT	CSARLPQDEAFF
TRBJ2-5	.	many	TRBV15	TGTGCCACCAGCAGAGTCCGTCAGCAAGAGACCCAGTACTTC	CATSRVRQQETQYF
TRBJ1-5	TRBD1	few	TRBV6-6	TGTGCCAGCAGTTACGTGAACAGGGGATTCGGTCAGCCCCAGCATTTT	CASSYVNRGFGQPQHF
TRBJ2-7	.	.	TRBV6-2/TRBV6-3	TGTGCCAGCAGCGACAGCAGTGAGCAGTACTTC	CASSDSSEQYF
TRBJ2-2	TRBD2	many	TRBV7-9	TGTGCCAGCAGCGGCCTAGCGGACACCGGGGAGCTGTTTTTT	CASSGLADTGELFF
TRBJ1-5	TRBD1	once	TRBV7-8	TGTGCCAGCAGCCAAACACGCGGGACAGGGGGTCAGCCCCAGCATTTT	CASSQTRGTGGQPQHF
TRBJ2-5	TRBD1	many	TRBV11-2	TGTGCCAGCAGCTTCGGGCCAAGGACAGGGGGGGCCGGACGGGAGACCCAGTACTTC	CASSFGPRTGGAGRETQYF